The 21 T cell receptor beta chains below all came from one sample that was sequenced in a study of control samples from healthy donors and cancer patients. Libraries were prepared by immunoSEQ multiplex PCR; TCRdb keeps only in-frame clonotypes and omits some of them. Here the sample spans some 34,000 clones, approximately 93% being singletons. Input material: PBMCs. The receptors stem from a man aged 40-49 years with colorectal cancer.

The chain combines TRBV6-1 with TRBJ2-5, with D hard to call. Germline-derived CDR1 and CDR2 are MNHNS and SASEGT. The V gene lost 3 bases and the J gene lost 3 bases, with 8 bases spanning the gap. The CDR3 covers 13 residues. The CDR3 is CASSEATKETQYF. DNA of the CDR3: TGTGCCAGCAGTGAGGCTACCAAAGAGACCCAGTACTTC.

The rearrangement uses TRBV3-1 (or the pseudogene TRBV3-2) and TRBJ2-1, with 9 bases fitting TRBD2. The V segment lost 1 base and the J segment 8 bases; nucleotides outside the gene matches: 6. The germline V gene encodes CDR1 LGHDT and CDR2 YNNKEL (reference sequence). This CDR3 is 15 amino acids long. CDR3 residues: CASSQVSSGADEQFF. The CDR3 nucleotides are TGTGCCAGCAGCCAAGTTTCTAGCGGGGCCGATGAGCAGTTCTTC.

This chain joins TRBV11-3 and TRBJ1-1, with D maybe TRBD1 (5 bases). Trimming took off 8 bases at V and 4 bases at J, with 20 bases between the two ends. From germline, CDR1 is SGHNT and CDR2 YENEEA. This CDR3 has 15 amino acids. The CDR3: CASGGGPNVGTEAFF. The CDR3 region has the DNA TGTGCCAGCGGGGGAGGACCGAACGTTGGCACTGAAGCTTTCTTT.

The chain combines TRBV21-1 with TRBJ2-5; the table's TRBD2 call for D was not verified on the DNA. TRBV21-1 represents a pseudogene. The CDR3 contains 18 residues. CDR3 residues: CASSKGLCAGGSQETQYF. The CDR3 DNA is TGTGCCAGCAGCAAAGGGCTATGCGCGGGGGGCTCACAAGAGACCCAGTACTTC.

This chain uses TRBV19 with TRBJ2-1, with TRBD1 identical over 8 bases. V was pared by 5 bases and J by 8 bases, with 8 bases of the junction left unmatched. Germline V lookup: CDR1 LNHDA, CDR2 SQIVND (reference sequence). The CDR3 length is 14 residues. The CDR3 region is CASSYGQGVYEQFF. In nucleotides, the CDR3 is TGTGCCAGTAGTTACGGACAGGGTGTCTATGAGCAGTTCTTC.

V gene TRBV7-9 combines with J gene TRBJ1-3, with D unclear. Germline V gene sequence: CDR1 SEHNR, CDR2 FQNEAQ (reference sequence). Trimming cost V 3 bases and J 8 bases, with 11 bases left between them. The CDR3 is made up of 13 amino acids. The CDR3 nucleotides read TGTGCCAGCAGCTTTCGGGCCTTGGACACCATATATTTT. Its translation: CASSFRALDTIYF.

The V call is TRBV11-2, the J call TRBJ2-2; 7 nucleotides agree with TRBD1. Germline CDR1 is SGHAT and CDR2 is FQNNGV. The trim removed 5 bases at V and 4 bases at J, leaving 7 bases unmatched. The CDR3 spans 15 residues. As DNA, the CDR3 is TGTGCCAGCAGCCCATCGACAGGGCTCACCGGGGAGCTGTTTTTT. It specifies CASSPSTGLTGELFF.

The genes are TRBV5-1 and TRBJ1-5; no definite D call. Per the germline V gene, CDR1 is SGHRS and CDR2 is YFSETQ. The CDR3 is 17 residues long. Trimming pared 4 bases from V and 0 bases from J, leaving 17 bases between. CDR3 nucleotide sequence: TGCGCCAGCAGCCCCGAGCGTGTAGGGTATAGCAATCAGCCCCAGCATTTT. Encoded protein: CASSPERVGYSNQPQHF.

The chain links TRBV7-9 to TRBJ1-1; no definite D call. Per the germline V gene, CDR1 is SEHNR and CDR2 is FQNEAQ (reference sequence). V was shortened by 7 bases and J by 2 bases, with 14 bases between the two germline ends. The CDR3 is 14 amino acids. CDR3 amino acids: CASNANIGNTEAFF. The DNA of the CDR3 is TGTGCCAGCAACGCTAACATAGGAAACACTGAAGCTTTCTTT.

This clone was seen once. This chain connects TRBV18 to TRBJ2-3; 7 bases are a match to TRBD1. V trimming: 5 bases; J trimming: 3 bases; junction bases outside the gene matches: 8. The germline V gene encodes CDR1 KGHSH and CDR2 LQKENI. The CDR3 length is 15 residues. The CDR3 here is CASSLSTGLTDTQYF. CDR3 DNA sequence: TGTGCCAGCTCATTATCGACAGGGTTAACAGATACGCAGTATTTT.

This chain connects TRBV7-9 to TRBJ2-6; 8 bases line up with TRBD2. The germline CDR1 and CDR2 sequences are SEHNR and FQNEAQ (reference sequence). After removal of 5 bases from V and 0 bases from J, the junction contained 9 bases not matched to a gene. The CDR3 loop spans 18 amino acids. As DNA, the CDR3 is TGTGCCAGCAGCCCTAGGGCGAGCGGGGGCTCTGGGGCCAACGTCCTGACTTTC. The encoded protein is CASSPRASGGSGANVLTF.

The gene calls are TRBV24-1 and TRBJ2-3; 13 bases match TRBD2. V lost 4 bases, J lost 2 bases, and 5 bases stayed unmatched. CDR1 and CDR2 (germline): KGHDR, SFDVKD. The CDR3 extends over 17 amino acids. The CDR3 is CATSDPLAGGNTDTQYF. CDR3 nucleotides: TGTGCCACCAGTGACCCACTAGCGGGGGGGAACACAGATACGCAGTATTTT.

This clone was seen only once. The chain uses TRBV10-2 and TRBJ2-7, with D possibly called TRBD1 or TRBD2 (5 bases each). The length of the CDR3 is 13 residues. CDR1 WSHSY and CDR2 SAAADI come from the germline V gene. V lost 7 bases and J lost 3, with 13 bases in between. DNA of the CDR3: TGCGCCAGCAAAGAGGGGCCACGCTACGAGCAGTACTTC. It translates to CASKEGPRYEQYF.

The CDR3 reads CASSRMREVEEAYGYTF. The CDR3 DNA reads as TGCGCCAGCAGCCGAATGAGGGAGGTAGAGGAGGCCTATGGCTACACCTTC. The chain links TRBV4-1 to TRBJ1-2; D is uncertain. The V end lost 4 bases, the J end lost 4 bases, and 22 bases lay between the germline ends. Germline assignment: CDR1 MGHRA and CDR2 YSYEKL. This CDR3 spans 17 amino acids.

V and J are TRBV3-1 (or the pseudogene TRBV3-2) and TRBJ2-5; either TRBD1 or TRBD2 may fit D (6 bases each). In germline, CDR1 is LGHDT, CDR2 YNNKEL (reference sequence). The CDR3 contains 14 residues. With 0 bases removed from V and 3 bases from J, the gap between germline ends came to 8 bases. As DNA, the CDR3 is TGTGCCAGCAGCCAAGAAGGGGGGAAAGAGACCCAGTACTTC. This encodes CASSQEGGKETQYF.

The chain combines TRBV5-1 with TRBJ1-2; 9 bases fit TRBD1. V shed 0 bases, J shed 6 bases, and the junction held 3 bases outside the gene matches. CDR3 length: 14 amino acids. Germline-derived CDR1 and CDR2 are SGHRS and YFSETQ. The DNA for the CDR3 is TGCGCCAGCAGCTTGGGACAGGGGGAGAATGGCTACACCTTC. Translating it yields CASSLGQGENGYTF.

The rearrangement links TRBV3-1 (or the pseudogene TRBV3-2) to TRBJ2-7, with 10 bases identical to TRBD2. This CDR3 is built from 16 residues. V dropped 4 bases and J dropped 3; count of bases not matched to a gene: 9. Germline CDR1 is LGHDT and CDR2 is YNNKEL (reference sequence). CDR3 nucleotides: TGTGCCAGCAGCCCATTCCTAGCGGGGGACCACTACGAGCAGTACTTC. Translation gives CASSPFLAGDHYEQYF.

In nucleotides, the CDR3 is TGCAGCGGGGGACAGGGGATAGAGACCCAGTACTTC. This codes for CSGGQGIETQYF. The chain couples TRBV29-1 to TRBJ2-5, with 10 bases identical to TRBD1. The CDR3 length is 12 residues. With V trimmed by 7 bases and J by 4 bases, 3 bases remained unmatched. CDR1 and CDR2 (germline): SQVTM, ANQGSEA.

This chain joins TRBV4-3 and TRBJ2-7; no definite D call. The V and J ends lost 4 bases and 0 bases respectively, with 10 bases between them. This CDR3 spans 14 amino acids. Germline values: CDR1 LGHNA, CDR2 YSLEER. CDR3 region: CASSRGRNSYEQYF. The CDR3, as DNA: TGCGCCAGCAGCCGAGGACGTAACTCCTACGAGCAGTACTTC.

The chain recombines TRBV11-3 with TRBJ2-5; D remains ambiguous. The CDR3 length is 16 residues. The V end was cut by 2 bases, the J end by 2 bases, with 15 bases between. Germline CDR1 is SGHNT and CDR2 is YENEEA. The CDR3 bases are TGTGCCAGCAGCTTAAGGTCATCGGAATCACAAGAGACCCAGTACTTC. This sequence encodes CASSLRSSESQETQYF.

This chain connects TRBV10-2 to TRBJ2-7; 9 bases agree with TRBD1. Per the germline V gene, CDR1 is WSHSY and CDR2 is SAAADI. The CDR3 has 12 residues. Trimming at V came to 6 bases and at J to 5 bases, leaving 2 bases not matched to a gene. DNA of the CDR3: TGCGCCAGCAGGCGGACAGGGGACGAGCAGTACTTC. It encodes CASRRTGDEQYF.